This entry concerns a single T cell receptor beta chain. The antigen remains unidentified. TCRdb reprocessed the 5' RACE reads via MiXCR and lists one record per CDR3 protein. The table lists 9,500 or so distinct CDR3 sequences, roughly 8% of them singletons. This entry comes from a study of spatial heterogeneity in lung cancer. Study as a whole: Alpha-chain sequences were detected in numbers that were consistently lower than beta-chain sequences. Tumor-region counts of TCR transcripts tracked strongly with a T cell module score from matched bulk RNA-seq.

CDR3 length equals 15 residues. The germline V gene has CDR1 KGHDR and CDR2 SFDVKD. V was pared by 2 bases and J by 3 bases, with 11 bases between. The time point: sample taken at primary tumor resection. Sequencing of whole RNA from tumor, nontumor lung or frozen PBMC involved no sorting. Overall study results and limits: Coverage was estimated at roughly 7.2% of tumor T cells for alpha chains and more than 11% for beta chains. Tumor mutation counts were tracked by expanded intratumoral alpha and beta TCR counts.

The V and J genes are TRBV24-1 and TRBJ2-3; D gene uncertain. The sample here was lung tumor tissue, taken at surgery. The sequence was obtained from a male donor with early-stage non-small cell lung cancer. The CDR3 loop reads CATSDSHSETDTQYF. Written as DNA, the CDR3 is TGTGCCACCAGTGATTCCCACAGCGAGACAGATACGCAGTATTTT.